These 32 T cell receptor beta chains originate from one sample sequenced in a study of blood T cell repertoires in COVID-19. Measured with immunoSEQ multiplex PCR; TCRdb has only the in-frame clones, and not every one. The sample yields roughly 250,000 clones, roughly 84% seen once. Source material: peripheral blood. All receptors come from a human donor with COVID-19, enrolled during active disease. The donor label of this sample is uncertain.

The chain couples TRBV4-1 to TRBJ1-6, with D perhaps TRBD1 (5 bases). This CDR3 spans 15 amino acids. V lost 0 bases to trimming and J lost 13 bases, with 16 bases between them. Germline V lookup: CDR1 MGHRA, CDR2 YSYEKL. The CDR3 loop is CASSQDGRGQMPLHF. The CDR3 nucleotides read TGCGCCAGCAGCCAAGATGGGCGGGGCCAAATGCCCCTCCACTTT.

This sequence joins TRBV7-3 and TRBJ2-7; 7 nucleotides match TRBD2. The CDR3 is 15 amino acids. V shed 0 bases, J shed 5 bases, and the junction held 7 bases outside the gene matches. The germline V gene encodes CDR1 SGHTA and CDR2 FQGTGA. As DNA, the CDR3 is TGTGCCAGCAGCTTAACAGTGGGCGGGAGCCACGAGCAGTACTTC. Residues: CASSLTVGGSHEQYF. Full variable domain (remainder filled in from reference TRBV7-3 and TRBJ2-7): GAGVSQTPSNKVTEKGKYVELRCDPISGHTALYWYRQSLGQGPEFLIYFQGTGAADDSGLPNDRFFAVRPEGSVSTLKIQRTERGDSAVYLCASSLTVGGSHEQYFGPGTRLTVT.

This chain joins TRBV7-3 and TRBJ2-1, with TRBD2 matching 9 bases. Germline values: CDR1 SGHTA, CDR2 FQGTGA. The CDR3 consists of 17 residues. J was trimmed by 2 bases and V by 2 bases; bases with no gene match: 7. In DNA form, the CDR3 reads TGTGCCAGCAGCTTAGATGCGGGAGGGCCCCCCTACAATGAGCAGTTCTTC. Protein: CASSLDAGGPPYNEQFF. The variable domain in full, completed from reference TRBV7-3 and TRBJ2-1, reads GAGVSQTPSNKVTEKGKYVELRCDPISGHTALYWYRQSLGQGPEFLIYFQGTGAADDSGLPNDRFFAVRPEGSVSTLKIQRTERGDSAVYLCASSLDAGGPPYNEQFFGPGTRLTVL.

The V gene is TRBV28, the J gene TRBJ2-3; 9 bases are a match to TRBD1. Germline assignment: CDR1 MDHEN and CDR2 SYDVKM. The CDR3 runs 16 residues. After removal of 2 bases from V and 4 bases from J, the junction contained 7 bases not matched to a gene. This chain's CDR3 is CASSLATGGRADTQYF. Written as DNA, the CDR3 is TGTGCCAGCAGTTTAGCGACAGGGGGTCGCGCAGATACGCAGTATTTT. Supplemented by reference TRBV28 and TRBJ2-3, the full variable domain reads DVKVTQSSRYLVKRTGEKVFLECVQDMDHENMFWYRQDPGLGLRLIYFSYDVKMKEKGDIPEGYSVSREKKERFSLILESASTNQTSMYLCASSLATGGRADTQYFGPGTRLTVL.

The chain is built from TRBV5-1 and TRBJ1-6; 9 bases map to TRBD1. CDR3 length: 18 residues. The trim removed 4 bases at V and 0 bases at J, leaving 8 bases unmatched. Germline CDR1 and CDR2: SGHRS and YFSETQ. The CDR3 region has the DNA TGCGCCAGCAGCCTGGAGACAGGGGGAAGCTCCTATAATTCACCCCTCCACTTT. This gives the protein CASSLETGGSSYNSPLHF.

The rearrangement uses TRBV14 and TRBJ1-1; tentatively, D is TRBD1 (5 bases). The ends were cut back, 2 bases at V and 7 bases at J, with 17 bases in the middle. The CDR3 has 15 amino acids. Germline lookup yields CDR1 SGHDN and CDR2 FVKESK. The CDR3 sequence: CASSQRSAGIVEAFF. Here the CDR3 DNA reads TGTGCCAGCAGCCAAAGGTCAGCAGGGATAGTTGAAGCTTTCTTT. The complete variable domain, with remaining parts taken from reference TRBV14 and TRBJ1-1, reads EAGVTQFPSHSVIEKGQTVTLRCDPISGHDNLYWYRRVMGKEIKFLLHFVKESKQDESGMPNNRFLAERTGGTYSTLKVQPAELEDSGVYFCASSQRSAGIVEAFFGQGTRLTVV.

CDR3 sequence: CASSRTSVPYEQYF. In nucleotides, the CDR3 is TGTGCCAGCAGCCGTACTAGCGTCCCCTACGAGCAGTACTTC. This sequence joins TRBV7-8 and TRBJ2-7; 7 nucleotides agree with TRBD2. Per the germline V gene, CDR1 is SGHVS and CDR2 is FQNEAQ. The CDR3 totals 14 residues. Trimming took 5 bases from V and 2 from J; bases not matched to a gene: 6.

Written as DNA, the CDR3 is TGTGCCAGTGAAACAGGGTACACTGAAGCTTTCTTT. Amino acid sequence: CASETGYTEAFF. The chain couples TRBV19 to TRBJ1-1, with a weak D call TRBD1 (6 bases). The V end lost 8 bases, the J end lost 3 bases, and 10 bases lay between the germline ends. Germline V lookup: CDR1 LNHDA, CDR2 SQIVND (reference sequence). This CDR3 region has 12 residues.

The CDR3 nucleotides read TGTGCCAGCAGCCCACGGAGTCAGGGGTCCGCTGAAGCTTTCTTT. The encoded protein is CASSPRSQGSAEAFF. V and J are TRBV9 and TRBJ1-1, with a weak D call TRBD1 (6 bases). This CDR3 comprises 15 residues. The germline V and J ends were trimmed by 4 bases and 6 bases, with 19 bases remaining between them. Germline V lookup: CDR1 SGDLS, CDR2 YYNGEE.

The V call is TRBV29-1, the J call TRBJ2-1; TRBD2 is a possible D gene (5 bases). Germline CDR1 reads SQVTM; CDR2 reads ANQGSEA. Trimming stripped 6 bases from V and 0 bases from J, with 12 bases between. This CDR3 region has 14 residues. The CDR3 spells CSVRTVNSYNEQFF. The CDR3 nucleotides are TGCAGCGTCAGGACTGTCAACTCCTACAATGAGCAGTTCTTC.

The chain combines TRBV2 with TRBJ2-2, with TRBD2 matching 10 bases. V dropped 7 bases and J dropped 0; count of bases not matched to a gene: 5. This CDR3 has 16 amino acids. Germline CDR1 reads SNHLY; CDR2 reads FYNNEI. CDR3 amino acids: CASTGGLAANTGELFF. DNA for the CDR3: TGTGCCAGCACGGGCGGACTAGCGGCGAACACCGGGGAGCTGTTTTTT.

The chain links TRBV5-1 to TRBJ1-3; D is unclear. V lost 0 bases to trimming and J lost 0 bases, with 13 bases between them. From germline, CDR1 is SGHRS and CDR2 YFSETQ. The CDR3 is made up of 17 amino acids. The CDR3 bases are TGCGCCAGCAGCTTGGATGGAGGGATGAACTCTGGAAACACCATATATTTT. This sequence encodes CASSLDGGMNSGNTIYF.

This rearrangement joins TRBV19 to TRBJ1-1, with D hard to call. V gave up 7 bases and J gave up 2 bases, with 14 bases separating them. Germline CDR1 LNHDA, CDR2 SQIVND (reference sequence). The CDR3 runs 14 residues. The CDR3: CASTPGAANTEAFF. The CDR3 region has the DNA TGTGCCAGTACCCCTGGCGCGGCTAACACTGAAGCTTTCTTT.

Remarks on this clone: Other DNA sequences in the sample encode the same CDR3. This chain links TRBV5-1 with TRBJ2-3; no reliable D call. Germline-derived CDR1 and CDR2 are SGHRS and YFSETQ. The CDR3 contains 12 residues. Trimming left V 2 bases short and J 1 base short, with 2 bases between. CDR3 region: CASSFGTDTQYF. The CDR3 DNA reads TGCGCCAGCAGCTTCGGCACAGATACGCAGTATTTT.

In DNA form, the CDR3 reads TGTGCCAGCAGCTTAAATGTTGGGGCCGGGATTGGGGGGAACATTCAGTACTTC. As protein: CASSLNVGAGIGGNIQYF. V gene TRBV7-2 combines with J gene TRBJ2-4, with D maybe TRBD2 (6 bases). CDR1 is SGHTA and CDR2 is FQGNSA in the germline V gene. V was shortened by 2 bases and J by 7 bases, with 24 bases between the two germline ends. The CDR3 is 18 residues long.

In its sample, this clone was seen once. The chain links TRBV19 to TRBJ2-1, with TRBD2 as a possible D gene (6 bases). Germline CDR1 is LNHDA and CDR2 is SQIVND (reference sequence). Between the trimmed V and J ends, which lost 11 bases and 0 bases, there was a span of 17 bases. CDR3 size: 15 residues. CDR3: CAVGYAGSSYNEQFF. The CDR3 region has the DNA TGTGCCGTGGGGTACGCCGGGAGCTCCTACAATGAGCAGTTCTTC.

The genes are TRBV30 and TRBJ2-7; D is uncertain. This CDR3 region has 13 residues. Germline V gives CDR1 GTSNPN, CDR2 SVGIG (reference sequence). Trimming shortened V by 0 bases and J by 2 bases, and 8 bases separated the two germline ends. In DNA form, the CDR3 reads TGTGCCTGGAGTGTAGGAGCGACCTACGAGCAGTACTTC. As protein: CAWSVGATYEQYF.

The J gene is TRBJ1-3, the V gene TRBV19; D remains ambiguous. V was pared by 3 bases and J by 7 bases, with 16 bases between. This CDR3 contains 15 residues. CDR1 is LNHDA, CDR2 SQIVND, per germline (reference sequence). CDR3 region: CASSISPGTWNTIYF. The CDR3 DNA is TGTGCCAGTAGTATCAGCCCAGGTACTTGGAACACCATATATTTT.

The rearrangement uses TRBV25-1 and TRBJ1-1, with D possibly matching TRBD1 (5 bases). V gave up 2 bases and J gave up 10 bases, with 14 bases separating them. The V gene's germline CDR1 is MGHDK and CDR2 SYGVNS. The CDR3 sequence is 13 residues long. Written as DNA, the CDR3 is TGTGCCAGCAGTGAAACAGGCGGGGTTCTAGCTTTCTTT. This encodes CASSETGGVLAFF.

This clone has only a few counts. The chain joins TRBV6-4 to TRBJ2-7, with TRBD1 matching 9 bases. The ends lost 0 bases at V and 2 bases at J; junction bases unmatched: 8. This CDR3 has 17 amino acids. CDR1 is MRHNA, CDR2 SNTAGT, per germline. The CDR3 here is CASSDSFRDRAAYEQYF. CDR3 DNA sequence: TGTGCCAGCAGTGACTCGTTCCGGGACAGGGCCGCCTACGAGCAGTACTTC.

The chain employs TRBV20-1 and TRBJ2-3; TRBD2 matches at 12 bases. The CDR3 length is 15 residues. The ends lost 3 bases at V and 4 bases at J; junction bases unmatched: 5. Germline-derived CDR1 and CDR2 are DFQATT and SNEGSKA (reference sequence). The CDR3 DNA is TGCAGTGCTAGTCGACTAGCGGGAGTTTCAGATACGCAGTATTTT. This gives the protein CSASRLAGVSDTQYF.

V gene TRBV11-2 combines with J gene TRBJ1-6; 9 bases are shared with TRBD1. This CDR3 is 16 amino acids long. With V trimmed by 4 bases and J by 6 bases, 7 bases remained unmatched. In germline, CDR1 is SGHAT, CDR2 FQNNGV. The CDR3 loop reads CASSYRTGGRNSPLHF. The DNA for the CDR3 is TGTGCCAGCAGCTACAGAACAGGGGGCCGTAATTCACCCCTCCACTTT.

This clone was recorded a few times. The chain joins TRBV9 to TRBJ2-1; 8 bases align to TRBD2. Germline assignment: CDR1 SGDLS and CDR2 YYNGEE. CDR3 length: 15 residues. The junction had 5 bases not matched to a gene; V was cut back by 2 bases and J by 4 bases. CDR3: CASSVGGLVYNEQFF. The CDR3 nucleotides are TGTGCCAGCAGCGTGGGGGGACTAGTGTACAATGAGCAGTTCTTC.

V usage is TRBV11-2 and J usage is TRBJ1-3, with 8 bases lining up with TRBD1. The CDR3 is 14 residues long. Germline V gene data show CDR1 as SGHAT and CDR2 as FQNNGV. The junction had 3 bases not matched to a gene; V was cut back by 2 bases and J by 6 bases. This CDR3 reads CASSLNRGENTIYF. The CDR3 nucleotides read TGTGCCAGCAGCTTAAACAGGGGGGAAAACACCATATATTTT.

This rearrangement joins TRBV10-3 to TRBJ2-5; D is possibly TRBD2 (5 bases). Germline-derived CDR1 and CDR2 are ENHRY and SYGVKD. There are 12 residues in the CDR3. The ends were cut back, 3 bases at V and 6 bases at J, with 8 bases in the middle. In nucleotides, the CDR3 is TGTGCCATCAGTGAAGAGGGTCAGACCCAGTACTTC. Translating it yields CAISEEGQTQYF.

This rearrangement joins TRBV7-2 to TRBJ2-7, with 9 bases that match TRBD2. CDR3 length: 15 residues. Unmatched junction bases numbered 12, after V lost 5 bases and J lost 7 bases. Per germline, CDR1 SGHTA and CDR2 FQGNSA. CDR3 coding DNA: TGTGCCAGCAGCCTTGATGGTAGCGGGAGATTTGAGCAGTACTTC. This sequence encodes CASSLDGSGRFEQYF.

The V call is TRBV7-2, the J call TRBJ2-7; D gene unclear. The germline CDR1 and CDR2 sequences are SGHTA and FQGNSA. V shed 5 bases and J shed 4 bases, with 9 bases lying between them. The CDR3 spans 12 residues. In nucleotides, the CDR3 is TGTGCCAGCAGCCTCCGAACTTACGAGCAGTACTTC. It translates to CASSLRTYEQYF.

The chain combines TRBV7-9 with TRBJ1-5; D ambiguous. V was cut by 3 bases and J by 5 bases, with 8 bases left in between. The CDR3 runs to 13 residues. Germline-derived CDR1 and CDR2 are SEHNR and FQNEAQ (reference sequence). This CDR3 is CASSLEGYQPQHF. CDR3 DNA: TGTGCCAGCAGCTTGGAGGGTTATCAGCCCCAGCATTTT.

The DNA for the CDR3 is TGTGCCAACCTGACAGGGGAGGGCCACGAGCAGTACTTC. Its protein product is CANLTGEGHEQYF. The chain links TRBV18 to TRBJ2-7, with a tentative D call TRBD1 (8 bases). Germline values: CDR1 KGHSH, CDR2 LQKENI. The V end was cut by 10 bases, the J end by 5 bases, with 18 bases between. The CDR3 is made up of 13 amino acids.

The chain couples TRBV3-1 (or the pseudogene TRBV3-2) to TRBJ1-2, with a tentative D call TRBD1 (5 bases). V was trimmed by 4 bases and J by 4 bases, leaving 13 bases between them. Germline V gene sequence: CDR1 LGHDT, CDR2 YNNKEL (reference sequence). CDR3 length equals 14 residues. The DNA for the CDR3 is TGTGCCAGCAGCCTCGCGGGGGAGAGCTATGGCTACACCTTC. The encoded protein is CASSLAGESYGYTF.

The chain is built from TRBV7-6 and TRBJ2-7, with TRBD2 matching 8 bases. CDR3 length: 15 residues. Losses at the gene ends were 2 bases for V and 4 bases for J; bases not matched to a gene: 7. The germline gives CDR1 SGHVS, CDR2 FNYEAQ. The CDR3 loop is CASSLFALAGYEQYF. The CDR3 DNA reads TGTGCCAGCAGCTTATTCGCCCTAGCGGGTTACGAGCAGTACTTC.

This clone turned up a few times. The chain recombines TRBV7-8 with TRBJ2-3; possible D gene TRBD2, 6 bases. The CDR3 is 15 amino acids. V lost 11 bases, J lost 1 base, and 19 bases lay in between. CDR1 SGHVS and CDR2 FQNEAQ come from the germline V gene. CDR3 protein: CALSGGRGGTDTQYF. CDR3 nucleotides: TGTGCCCTATCAGGAGGGCGCGGGGGCACAGATACGCAGTATTTT.